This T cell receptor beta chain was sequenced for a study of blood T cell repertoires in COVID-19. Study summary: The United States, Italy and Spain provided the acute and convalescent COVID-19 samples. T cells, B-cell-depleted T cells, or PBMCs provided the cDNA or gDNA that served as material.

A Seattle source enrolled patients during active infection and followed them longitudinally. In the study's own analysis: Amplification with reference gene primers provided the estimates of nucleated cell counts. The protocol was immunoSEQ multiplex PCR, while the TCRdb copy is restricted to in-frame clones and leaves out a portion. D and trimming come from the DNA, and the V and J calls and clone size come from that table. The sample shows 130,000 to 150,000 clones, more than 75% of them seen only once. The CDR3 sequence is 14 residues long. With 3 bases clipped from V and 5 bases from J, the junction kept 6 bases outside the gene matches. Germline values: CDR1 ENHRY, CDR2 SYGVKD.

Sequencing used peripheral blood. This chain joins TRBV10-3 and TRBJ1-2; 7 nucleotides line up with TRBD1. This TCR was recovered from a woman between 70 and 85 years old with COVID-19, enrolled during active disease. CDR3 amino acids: CAISDEGAAYGYTF. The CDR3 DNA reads TGTGCCATCAGTGACGAGGGGGCGGCTTATGGCTACACCTTC.